This T cell receptor beta chain was identified during a study of shared clonotypes between healthy human individuals. Germline V gives CDR1 MDHEN, CDR2 SYDVKM. This CDR3 has 15 residues. V was cut by 6 bases and J by 1 base, with 16 bases left in between. The protocol was immunoSEQ multiplex PCR, while the TCRdb copy is restricted to in-frame clones and leaves out a portion. The table records about 2.1 million clones, just over 90% of them present only once. Positively selected for CCR7, the CD45RO-negative cells used as naive CD8 cells excluded terminally differentiated effector memory CD45RA+ cells.

The chain has TRBV28 and TRBJ2-7; no definite D call. This receptor was identified in a man younger than 35 in good health. Some clones in this sample may be carry-over from other donors' samples. Sequencing input: naive CD8+ T cells from PBMCs. The CDR3 reads CASSPTAHRSYEQYF. CDR3 in DNA: TGTGCCAGCAGCCCCACAGCGCATAGATCCTACGAGCAGTACTTC.